The present T cell receptor (beta chain) was sequenced within a study of OX40 agonist ivuxolimab in advanced cancers. The CDR3 has 12 residues. The method was immunoSEQ multiplex PCR; TCRdb's version includes in-frame clones alone and lacks a portion of them. The sample has more than 60,000 clones, less than 90% seen once. The receptor was derived from an adult with an advanced solid tumor such as melanoma, head and neck, liver or kidney cancer. The gene calls are TRBV12-2 and TRBJ2-7. TRBV12-2 is described as a pseudogene. The material sequenced was CD4+ or CD8+ T cells sorted from blood, taken in a trial of the OX40 agonist ivuxolimab. The CDR3 DNA follows: TGTGCAAGTCGCTTATGGTGGAACGAGCAGTACTTC. It specifies CASRLWWNEQYF.